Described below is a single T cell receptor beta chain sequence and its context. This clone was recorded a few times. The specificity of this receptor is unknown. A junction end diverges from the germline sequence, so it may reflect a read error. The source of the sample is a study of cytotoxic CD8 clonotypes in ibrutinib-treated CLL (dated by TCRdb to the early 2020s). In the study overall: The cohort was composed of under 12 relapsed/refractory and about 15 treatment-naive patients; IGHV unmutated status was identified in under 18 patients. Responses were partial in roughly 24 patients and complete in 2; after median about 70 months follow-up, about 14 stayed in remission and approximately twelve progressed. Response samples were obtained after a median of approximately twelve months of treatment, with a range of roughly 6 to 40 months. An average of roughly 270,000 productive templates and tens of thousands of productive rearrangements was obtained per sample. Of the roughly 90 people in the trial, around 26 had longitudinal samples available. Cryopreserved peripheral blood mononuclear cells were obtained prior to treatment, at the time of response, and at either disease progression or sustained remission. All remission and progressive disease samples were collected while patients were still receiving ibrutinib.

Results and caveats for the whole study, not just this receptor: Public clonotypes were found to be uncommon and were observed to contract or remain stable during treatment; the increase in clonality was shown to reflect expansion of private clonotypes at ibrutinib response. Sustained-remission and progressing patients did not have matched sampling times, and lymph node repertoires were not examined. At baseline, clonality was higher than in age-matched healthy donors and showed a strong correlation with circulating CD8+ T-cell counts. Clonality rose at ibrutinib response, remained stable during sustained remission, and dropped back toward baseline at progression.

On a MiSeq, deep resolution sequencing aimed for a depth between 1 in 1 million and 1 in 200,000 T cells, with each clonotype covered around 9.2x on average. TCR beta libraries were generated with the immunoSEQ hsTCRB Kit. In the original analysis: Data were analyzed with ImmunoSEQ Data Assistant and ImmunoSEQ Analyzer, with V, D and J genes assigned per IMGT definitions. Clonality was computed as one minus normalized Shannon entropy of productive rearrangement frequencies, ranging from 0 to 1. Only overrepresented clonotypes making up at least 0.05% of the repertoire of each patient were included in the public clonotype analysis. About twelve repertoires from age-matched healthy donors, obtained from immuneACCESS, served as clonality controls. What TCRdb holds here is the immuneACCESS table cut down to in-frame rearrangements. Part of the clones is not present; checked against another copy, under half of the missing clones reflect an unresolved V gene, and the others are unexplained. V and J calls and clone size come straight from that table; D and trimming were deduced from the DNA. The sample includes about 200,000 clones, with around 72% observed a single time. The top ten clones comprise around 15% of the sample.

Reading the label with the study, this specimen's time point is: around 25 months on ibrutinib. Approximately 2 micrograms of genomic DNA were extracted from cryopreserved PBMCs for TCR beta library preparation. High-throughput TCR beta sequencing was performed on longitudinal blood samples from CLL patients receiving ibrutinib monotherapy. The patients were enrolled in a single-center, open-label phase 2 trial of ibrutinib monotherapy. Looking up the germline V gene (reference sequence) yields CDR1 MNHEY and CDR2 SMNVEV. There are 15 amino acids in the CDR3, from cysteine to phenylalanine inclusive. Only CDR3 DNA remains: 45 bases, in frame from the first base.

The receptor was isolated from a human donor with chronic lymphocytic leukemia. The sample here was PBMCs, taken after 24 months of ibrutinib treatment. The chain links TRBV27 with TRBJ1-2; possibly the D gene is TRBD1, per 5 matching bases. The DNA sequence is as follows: TGTGCCACCAGTTCTACCGTCGGGGGAATCTATGGCTACACCTTC. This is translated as CATSSTVGGIYGYTF.